These T cell receptor beta chains were read from a single sample in a study of T cells expressing NK-cell markers. Reanalyzing the 5' RACE reads, TCRdb keeps one entry per CDR3 protein, without DNA. This sample contains over 200,000 distinct CDR3 sequences. Material for sequencing was blood T cells: a sorted CD56 or NKG2C T cell subset, CD4+ or CD8+ T cells, or bulk PBMC T cells (not recorded which). Every receptor here comes from a man aged 18-30 years in good health. The CDR3 runs from the conserved cysteine through the conserved F or W.

cdr3_aa	v_call	j_call
CASSVRDTEAFF	TRBV9	TRBJ1-1
CASSDGQGVVAQYF	TRBV25-1	TRBJ2-7
CASSLRDNDEQFF	TRBV5-1	TRBJ2-1
CASSRDRGDEKLFF	TRBV6-5	TRBJ1-4
CAIITGLAGPSSGANVLTF	TRBV10-3	TRBJ2-6
CASGLVTGGQETQYF	TRBV12-5	TRBJ2-5
CASSLGASGRAGEFF	TRBV7-2	TRBJ2-1
CASSYGGSAYEQYF	TRBV6-2/TRBV6-3	TRBJ2-7
CASSFSASGVNEQFF	TRBV5-4	TRBJ2-1
CAWSVAGGSQYF	TRBV30	TRBJ2-3
CASSPSDWQETQYF	TRBV18	TRBJ2-5
CACQRPGLRETQYF	TRBV30	TRBJ2-5
CATSDLLTDTQYF	TRBV24-1	TRBJ2-3
CASLGVGKLFF	TRBV6-6	TRBJ1-4
CASSQEISSWSDEQFF	TRBV3-1	TRBJ2-1
CASSPRVGGDGANVLTF	TRBV28	TRBJ2-6
CSALIPSARGGETEAFF	TRBV20-1	TRBJ1-1
CSAGGTVASANYGYTF	TRBV20-1	TRBJ1-2
CSATPTGTSGTTDTQYF	TRBV20-1	TRBJ2-3
CAISGTDRVGEAFF	TRBV10-3	TRBJ1-1
CASSRNADTQYF	TRBV5-1	TRBJ2-3
CASSSRRAAYEQYF	TRBV12-3/TRBV12-4	TRBJ2-7
CASSSGTGPGKTQYF	TRBV12-3/TRBV12-4	TRBJ2-5
CASSSGTGGTYSYGYTF	TRBV5-1	TRBJ1-2
CASSLWTGETQYF	TRBV28	TRBJ2-5
CASKRGTEAFF	TRBV25-1	TRBJ1-1
CSALDLAGDADEQYF	TRBV20-1	TRBJ2-7
CATSDPRGGGNEQFF	TRBV24-1	TRBJ2-1
CASSLAGLLRFF	TRBV12-3/TRBV12-4	TRBJ2-1
CASSYSRPGLSGANVLTF	TRBV6-5	TRBJ2-6
CASSPRGGTQYF	TRBV12-3/TRBV12-4	TRBJ2-3
CASSQTGGVHYEQYF	TRBV6-2/TRBV6-3	TRBJ2-7
CASTGARSSYEQYF	TRBV30	TRBJ2-7
CAILPTLAGFSTGELFF	TRBV10-3	TRBJ2-2
CASSPSGLAEETQYF	TRBV4-1	TRBJ2-5
CAISRLAGALTGQYF	TRBV10-3	TRBJ2-3
CASSIGTSGRSYIQYF	TRBV19	TRBJ2-4
CASSHGTTWRGWNEQFF	TRBV3-1	TRBJ2-1
CSARGTRKTQYF	TRBV20-1	TRBJ2-5
CSVRDRVVDTEAFF	TRBV29-1	TRBJ1-1
CASSSTDYQPQHF	TRBV7-2	TRBJ1-5
CASSLTEGFNQPQHF	TRBV5-1	TRBJ1-5
CASSREYAPDTQYF	TRBV14	TRBJ2-3
CASCIKGYEQYF	TRBV28	TRBJ2-7
CATSDGIAGNTGELFF	TRBV24-1	TRBJ2-2
CATSDSNRGRNTDTQYF	TRBV24-1	TRBJ2-3
CASSLVGTGVYEQYF	TRBV5-1	TRBJ2-7
CASSLASIAGGYNEQFF	TRBV7-9	TRBJ2-1
CASSEIGLDEQFF	TRBV11-2	TRBJ2-1
CASSAGSTGELFF	TRBV12-3/TRBV12-4	TRBJ2-2
CASSQAETRPGNEQFF	TRBV4-1	TRBJ2-1
CASSLRAGANVLTF	TRBV18	TRBJ2-6
CAGSETGLGYEQYF	TRBV10-3	TRBJ2-7
CSAKTSGRAYNEQFF	TRBV20-1	TRBJ2-1
CASSPNRLNTEAFF	TRBV14	TRBJ1-1
CASSHLSGLPSSSYNEQFF	TRBV12-3/TRBV12-4	TRBJ2-1
CASSSRLGETQYF	TRBV7-9	TRBJ2-5
CASSQVQNPTFEQYF	TRBV4-3	TRBJ2-7
CASSPQGTSGKNEQFF	TRBV4-2	TRBJ2-1
CASIQRIGPLYNEQFF	TRBV19	TRBJ2-1